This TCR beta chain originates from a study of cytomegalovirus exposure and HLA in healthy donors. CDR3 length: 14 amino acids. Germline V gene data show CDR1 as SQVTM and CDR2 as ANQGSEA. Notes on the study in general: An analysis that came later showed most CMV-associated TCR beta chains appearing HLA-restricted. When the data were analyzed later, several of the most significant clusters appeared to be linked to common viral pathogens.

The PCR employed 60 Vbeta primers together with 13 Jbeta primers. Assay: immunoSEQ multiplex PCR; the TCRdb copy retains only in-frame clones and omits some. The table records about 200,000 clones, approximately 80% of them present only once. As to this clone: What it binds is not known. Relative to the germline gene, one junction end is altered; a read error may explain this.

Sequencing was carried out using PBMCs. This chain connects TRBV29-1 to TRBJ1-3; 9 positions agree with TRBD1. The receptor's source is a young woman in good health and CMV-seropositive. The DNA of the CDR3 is TGCAGCGTGAGACAGGGGGAAGGAGGAAACGCCATATATTTT. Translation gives CSVRQGEGGNAIYF.